This T cell receptor (beta chain) was sequenced in a study of blood T cell repertoires in COVID-19. In the study overall: Researchers got acute and convalescent COVID-19 samples from the United States, Italy and Spain. PBMCs, B-cell-depleted T cells, or T cells provided the cDNA or gDNA that made up the material.

Per the study methods: Amplified reference gene primers provided the basis for estimating nucleated cell counts. Libraries were prepared by immunoSEQ multiplex PCR; TCRdb keeps only in-frame clonotypes and omits some of them. V and J calls and clone size follow that table, whereas D and trimming were derived from the DNA. The repertoire holds 150,000 to 200,000 clones, around nine tenths seen once, with 3% to 4% in the top ten. Notes on this clone: A read error may account for a junction end that differs from germline.

The germline CDR1 and CDR2 sequences are MNHNS and SASEGT. The CDR3 consists of 13 residues. Sequenced input: peripheral blood. This TCR was sampled from a man aged 70-80 years with acute or convalescent COVID-19. The chain uses TRBV6-1 and TRBJ2-7, with 7 bases lining up with TRBD1. CDR3 region: CASSEAERGRMDF. The CDR3 nucleotides read TGTGCCAGCAGTGAAGCGGAGAGGGGGCGCATGGACTTC.